Sequencing of this T cell receptor beta chain was carried out in a study of T cell responses to AZD1222 COVID-19 vaccine (dated by TCRdb to the early 2020s). Notes on the research overall: Because spike-specific TCR depth and breadth did not differ between the two schedules, AZD1222 recipients who got a second dose at roughly 4 weeks were pooled with those who got a second dose at roughly 12 weeks. A total of 233 trial participants underwent TCR sequencing, of whom 200 to 220 had received two doses of AZD1222 and around 25 had received two doses of the MenACWY control vaccine. Trial participants were enrolled into age subgroups of 18-55, 56-69 and 70-plus years, which contained 148, 28 and 57 TCR-sequenced participants, respectively. The investigation overall reported the following: Only five to seven AZD1222 recipients were SARS-CoV-2 seropositive at baseline, limiting conclusions about previously exposed vaccinees. Because no samples from the day 14 peak response were available, repertoires could be characterized only after the peak T cell response. Spike-specific TCR breadth and depth rose significantly after two AZD1222 doses compared with day 0 and with MenACWY recipients. Participants were mostly white British and included more females than males, and it was suggested by the authors that clonal diversity may have been underestimated. CD4 TCRs associated with the vaccine covered the entire spike protein, and the dominant responses were in regions 160-218 and 743-854. In the small 56-69-year group, the increase in depth fell short of significance, most likely because of low power. Reportedly, almost half of the unique spike-specific TCRs recognized epitopes lying outside the regions that are mutated in the B.1.351 and B.1.1.7 variants.

The CDR3 regions of human TCRbeta chains were subjected to immunosequencing. The paper's data handling went like this. Repertoire TCRs were matched against a reference library of SARS-CoV-2-specific TCRs generated with the MIRA antigen-specificity platform. Breadth was defined as the fraction of unique TCRs that were SARS-CoV-2-associated, and depth was defined as the fraction of total T cells that were SARS-CoV-2-associated. Using the MIRA data, every spike-specific TCR was mapped to the spike region that the TCR reacted to and assigned to either a CD4 or a CD8 class. Log10-transformed breadth and depth values were compared by one-way ANOVA with Sidak's multiple comparisons tests. The immuneACCESS repertoire file appears here via TCRdb, limited to in-frame rearrangements. These files lack a portion of the clones; in checked studies, under half of the deficit traces to unresolved V genes, and the cause of the others is not known. V and J calls and clone size are copied from that table; D and trimming were computed from the DNA. The sample records more than 150,000 clones, over 80% of which are singletons. The ten largest account for 5% to 7.5% of the sample.

The intended sense of this specimen's time point label: baseline before first vaccination. The vaccinee samples were drawn from two UK trials, COV001 and COV002, one of which was a single-blind randomized controlled phase 2/3 trial testing AZD1222 (ChAdOx1 nCoV-19) in healthy adults. For TCRbeta chain sequencing, PBMC samples from trial participants were taken at day 0 and at day 28 after the second dose. Regarding this clone: It has no known antigen specificity. No base quality information exists; no much larger clone differs at one position.

The CDR3, cysteine through phenylalanine, is 13 amino acids long. The DNA shown is the 39-base CDR3, in frame from base 1. V is reduced by 5 bases and J by 8 bases, leaving a spacing of 15 bases between them. CDR1 is given as SEHNR and CDR2 as FQNEAQ, both from the germline V gene (reference sequence). The source material was peripheral blood, sampled on day 0 of AZD1222 vaccination. The sequence joins TRBV7-9 to TRBJ2-5; the D match is possibly TRBD1 or TRBD2, with 5 bases aligned in each. The clonotype was recovered from an adult in good health. The sequence in DNA is TGTGCCAGCAGCGGGGGAGCCGATGGTACCCAGTACTTC. This codes for CASSGGADGTQYF.